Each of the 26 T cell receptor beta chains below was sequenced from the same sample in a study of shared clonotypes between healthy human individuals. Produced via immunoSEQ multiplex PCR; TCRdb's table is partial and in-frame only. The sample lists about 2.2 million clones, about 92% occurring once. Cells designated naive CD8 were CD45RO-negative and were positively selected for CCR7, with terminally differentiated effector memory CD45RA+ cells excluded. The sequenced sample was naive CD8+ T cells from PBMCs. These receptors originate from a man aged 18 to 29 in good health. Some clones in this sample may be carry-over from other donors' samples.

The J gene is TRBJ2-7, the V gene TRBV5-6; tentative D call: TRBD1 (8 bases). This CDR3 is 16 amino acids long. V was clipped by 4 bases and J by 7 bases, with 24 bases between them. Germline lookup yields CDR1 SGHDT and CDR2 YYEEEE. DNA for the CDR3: TGTGCCAGCAGCCGCGGACAGGGACTATCGGCGTGGGAGCAGTACTTC. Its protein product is CASSRGQGLSAWEQYF.

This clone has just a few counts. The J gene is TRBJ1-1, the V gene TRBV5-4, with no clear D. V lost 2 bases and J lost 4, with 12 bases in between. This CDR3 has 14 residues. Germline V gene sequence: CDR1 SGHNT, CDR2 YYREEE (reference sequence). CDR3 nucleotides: TGTGCCAGCAGCTTCCCCCAATACTCCACTGAAGCTTTCTTT. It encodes CASSFPQYSTEAFF. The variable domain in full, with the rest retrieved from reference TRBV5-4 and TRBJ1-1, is ETGVTQSPTHLIKTRGQQVTLRCSSQSGHNTVSWYQQALGQGPQFIFQYYREEENGRGNFPPRFSGLQFPNYSSELNVNALELDDSALYLCASSFPQYSTEAFFGQGTRLTVV.

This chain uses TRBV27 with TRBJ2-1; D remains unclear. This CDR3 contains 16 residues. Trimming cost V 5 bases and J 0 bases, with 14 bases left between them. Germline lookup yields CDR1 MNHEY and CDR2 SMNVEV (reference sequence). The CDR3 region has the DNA TGTGCCAGCAGTCCGCCCCAACTGAGCTCCTACAATGAGCAGTTCTTC. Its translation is CASSPPQLSSYNEQFF.

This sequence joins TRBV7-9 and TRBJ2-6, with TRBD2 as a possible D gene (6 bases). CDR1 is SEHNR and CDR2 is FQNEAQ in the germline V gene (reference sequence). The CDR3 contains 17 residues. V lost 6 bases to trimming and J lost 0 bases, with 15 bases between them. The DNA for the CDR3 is TGTGCCAGCAGGCACGGGACTTCCAGCTCTGGGGCCAACGTCCTGACTTTC. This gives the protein CASRHGTSSSGANVLTF.

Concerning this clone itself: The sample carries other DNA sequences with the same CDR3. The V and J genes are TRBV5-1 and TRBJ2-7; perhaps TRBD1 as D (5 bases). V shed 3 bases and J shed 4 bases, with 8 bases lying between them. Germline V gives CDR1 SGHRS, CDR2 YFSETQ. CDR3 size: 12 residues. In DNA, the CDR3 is TGCGCCAGCAGCTATCAGGGTTACGAGCAGTACTTC. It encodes CASSYQGYEQYF.

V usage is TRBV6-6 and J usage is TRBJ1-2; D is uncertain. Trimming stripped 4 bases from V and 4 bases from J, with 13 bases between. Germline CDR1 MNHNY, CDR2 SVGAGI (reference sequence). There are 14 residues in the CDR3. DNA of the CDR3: TGTGCCAGCAGTTTCCGACATCAGGTCTATGGCTACACCTTC. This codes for CASSFRHQVYGYTF.

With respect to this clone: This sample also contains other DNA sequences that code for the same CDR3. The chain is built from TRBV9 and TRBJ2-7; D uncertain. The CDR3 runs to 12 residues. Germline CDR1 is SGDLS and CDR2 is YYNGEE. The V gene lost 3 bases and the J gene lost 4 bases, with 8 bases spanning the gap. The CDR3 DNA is TGTGCCAGCAGCGGTGGGTCATACGAGCAGTACTTC. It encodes CASSGGSYEQYF. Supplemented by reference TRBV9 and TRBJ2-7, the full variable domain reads DSGVTQTPKHLITATGQRVTLRCSPRSGDLSVYWYQQSLDQGLQFLIQYYNGEERAKGNILERFSAQQFPDLHSELNLSSLELGDSALYFCASSGGSYEQYFGPGTRLTVT.

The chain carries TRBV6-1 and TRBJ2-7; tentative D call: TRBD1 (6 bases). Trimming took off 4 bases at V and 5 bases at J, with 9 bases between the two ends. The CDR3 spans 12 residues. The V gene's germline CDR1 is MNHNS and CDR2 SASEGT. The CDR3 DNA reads TGTGCCAGCAGTGGGACAGTCGACGAGCAGTACTTC. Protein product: CASSGTVDEQYF.

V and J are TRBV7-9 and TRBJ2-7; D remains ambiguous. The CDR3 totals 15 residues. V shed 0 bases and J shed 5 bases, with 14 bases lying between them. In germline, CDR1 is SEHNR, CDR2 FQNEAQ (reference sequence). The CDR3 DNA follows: TGTGCCAGCAGCTTAGCTAAAAGCCTCTGGAACGAGCAGTACTTC. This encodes CASSLAKSLWNEQYF.

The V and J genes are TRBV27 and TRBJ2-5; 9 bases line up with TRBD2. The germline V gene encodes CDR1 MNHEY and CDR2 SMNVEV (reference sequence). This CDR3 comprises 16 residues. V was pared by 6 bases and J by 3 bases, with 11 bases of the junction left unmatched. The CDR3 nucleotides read TGTGCCAGCAGACCCCATTATAGCGGGAGTGAAGAGACCCAGTACTTC. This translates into CASRPHYSGSEETQYF.

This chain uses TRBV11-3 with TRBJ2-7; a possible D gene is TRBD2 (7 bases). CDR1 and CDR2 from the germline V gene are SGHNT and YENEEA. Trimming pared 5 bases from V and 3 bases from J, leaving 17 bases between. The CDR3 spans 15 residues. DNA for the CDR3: TGTGCCAGCAGCGAAAGGGGGGGATTTGACTACGAGCAGTACTTC. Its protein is CASSERGGFDYEQYF.

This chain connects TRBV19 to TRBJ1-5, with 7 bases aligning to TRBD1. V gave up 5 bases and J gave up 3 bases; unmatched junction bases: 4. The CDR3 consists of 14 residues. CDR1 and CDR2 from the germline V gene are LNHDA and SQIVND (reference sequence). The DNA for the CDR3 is TGTGCCAGTAGTCCGACAGGGACCAATCAGCCCCAGCATTTT. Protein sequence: CASSPTGTNQPQHF. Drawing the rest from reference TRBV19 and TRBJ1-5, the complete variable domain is DGGITQSPKYLFRKEGQNVTLSCEQNLNHDAMYWYRQDPGQGLRLIYYSQIVNDFQKGDIAEGYSVSREKKESFPLTVTSAQKNPTAFYLCASSPTGTNQPQHFGDGTRLSIL.

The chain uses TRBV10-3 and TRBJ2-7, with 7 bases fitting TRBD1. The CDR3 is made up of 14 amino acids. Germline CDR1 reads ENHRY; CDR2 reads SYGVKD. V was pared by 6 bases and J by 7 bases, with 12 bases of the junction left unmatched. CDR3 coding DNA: TGTGCCATCAGCTCTCTTGACAGGGTAGGTGAGCAGTACTTC. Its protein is CAISSLDRVGEQYF.

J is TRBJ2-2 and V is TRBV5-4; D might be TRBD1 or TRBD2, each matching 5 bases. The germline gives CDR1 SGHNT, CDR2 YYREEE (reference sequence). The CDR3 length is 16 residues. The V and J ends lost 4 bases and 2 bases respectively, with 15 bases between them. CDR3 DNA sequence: TGTGCCAGCAGCCCAGAGAGGGACCGTAACACCGGGGAGCTGTTTTTT. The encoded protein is CASSPERDRNTGELFF.

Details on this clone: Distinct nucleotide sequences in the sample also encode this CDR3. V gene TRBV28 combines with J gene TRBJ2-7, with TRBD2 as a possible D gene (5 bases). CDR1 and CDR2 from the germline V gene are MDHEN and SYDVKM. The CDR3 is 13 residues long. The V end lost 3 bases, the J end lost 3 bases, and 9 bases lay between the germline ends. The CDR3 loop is CASSFSGSYEQYF. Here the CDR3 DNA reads TGTGCCAGCAGTTTCTCGGGGAGCTACGAGCAGTACTTC.

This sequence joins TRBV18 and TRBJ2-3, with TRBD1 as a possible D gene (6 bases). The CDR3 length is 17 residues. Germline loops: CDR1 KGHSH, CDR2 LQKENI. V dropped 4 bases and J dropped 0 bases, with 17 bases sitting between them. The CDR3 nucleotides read TGTGCCAGCTCACGACACTGGACAGTAACTAGCACAGATACGCAGTATTTT. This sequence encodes CASSRHWTVTSTDTQYF.

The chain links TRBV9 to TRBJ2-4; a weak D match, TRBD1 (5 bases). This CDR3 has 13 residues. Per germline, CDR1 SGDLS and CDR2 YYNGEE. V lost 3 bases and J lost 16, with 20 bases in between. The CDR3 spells CASSGQPLTKVYF. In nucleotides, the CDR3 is TGTGCCAGCAGCGGACAGCCTCTCACCAAGGTCTACTTC.

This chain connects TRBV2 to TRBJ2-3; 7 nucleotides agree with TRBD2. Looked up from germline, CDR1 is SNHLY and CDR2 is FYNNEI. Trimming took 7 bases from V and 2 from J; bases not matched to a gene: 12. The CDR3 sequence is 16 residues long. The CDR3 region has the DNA TGTGCCAGCAAGGGATCAGCGGGGATTTACACAGATACGCAGTATTTT. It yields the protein CASKGSAGIYTDTQYF. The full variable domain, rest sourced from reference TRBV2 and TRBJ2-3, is EPEVTQTPSHQVTQMGQEVILRCVPISNHLYFYWYRQILGQKVEFLVSFYNNEISEKSEIFDDQFSVERPDGSNFTLKIRSTKLEDSAMYFCASKGSAGIYTDTQYFGPGTRLTVL.

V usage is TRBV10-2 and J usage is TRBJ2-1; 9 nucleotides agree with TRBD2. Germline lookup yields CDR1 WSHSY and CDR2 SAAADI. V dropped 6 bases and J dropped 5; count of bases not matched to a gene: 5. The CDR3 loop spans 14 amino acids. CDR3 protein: CASSRASGDNEQFF. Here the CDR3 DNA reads TGCGCCAGCAGCAGGGCTAGCGGGGACAATGAGCAGTTCTTC.

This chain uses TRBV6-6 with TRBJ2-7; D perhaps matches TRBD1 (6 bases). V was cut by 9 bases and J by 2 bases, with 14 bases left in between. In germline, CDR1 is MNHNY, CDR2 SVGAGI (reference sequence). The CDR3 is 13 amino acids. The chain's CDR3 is CASTDSRTYEQYF. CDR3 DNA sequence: TGTGCCAGTACGGACAGCCGGACCTACGAGCAGTACTTC.

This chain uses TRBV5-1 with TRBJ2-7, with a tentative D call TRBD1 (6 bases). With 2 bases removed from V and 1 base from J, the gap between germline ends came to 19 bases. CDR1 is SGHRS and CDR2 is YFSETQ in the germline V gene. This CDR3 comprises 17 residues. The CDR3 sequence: CASSLTLRAGASYEQYF. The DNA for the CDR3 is TGCGCCAGCAGCTTAACCCTCCGGGCAGGGGCGTCCTACGAGCAGTACTTC.

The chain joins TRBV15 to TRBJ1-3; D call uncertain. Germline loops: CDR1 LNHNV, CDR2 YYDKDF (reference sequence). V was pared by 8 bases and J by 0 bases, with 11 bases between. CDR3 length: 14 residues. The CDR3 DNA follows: TGTGCCACCTCGGCAGCCAGCTCTGGAAACACCATATATTTT. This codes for CATSAASSGNTIYF. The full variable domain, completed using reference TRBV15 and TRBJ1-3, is DAMVIQNPRYQVTQFGKPVTLSCSQTLNHNVMYWYQQKSSQAPKLLFHYYDKDFNNEADTPDNFQSRRPNTSFCFLDIRSPGLGDTAMYLCATSAASSGNTIYFGEGSWLTVV.

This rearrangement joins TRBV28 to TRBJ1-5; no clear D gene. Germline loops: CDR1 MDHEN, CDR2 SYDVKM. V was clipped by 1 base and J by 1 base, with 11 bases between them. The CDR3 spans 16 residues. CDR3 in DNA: TGTGCCAGCAGTTTATTTAAGGCACAGAGCAATCAGCCCCAGCATTTT. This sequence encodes CASSLFKAQSNQPQHF.

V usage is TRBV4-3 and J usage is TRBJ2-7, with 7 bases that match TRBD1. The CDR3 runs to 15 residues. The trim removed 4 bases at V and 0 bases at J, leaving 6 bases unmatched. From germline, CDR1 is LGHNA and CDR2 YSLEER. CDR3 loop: CASSPTHRGSYEQYF. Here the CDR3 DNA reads TGCGCCAGCAGCCCTACACACAGGGGCTCCTACGAGCAGTACTTC.

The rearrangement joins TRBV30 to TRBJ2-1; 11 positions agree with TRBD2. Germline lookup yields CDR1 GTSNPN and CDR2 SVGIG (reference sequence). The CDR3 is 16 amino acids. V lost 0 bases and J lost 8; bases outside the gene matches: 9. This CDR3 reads CAWSVRLAGSGDEQFF. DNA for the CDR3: TGTGCCTGGAGTGTACGACTAGCGGGATCGGGCGATGAGCAGTTCTTC.

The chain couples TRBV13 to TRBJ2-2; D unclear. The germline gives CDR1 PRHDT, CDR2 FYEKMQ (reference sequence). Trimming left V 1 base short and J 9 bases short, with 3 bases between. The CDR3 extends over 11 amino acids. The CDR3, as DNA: TGTGCCAGCAGCTTAGAAAGGGAGCTGTTTTTT. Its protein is CASSLERELFF.